This TCR beta chain originates from a study of tumor-infiltrating lymphocytes in primary liver carcinoma. The wider study: Male and female patients aged 30 to 69 years made up the cohort. Tumor staging was T1-T3 N0M0; sizes spanned about 4 to 11 cm across.

Per the germline V gene, CDR1 is SQVTM and CDR2 is ANQGSEA. The CDR3 loop spans 13 amino acids. Study-wide results and caveats: It was tumor-adjacent and tumor-blood pairs that overlapped less than tumor region pairs did.

A primer matching the constant region was used to make TCR beta cDNA from approximately 0.45 ug of total RNA. Three nested multiplex PCR rounds, a slightly modified ARM-PCR, produced the libraries for TCR beta. Researchers ran the first two PCR rounds for approximately 10 cycles each with TRBV1-TRBV30 forward primers and a C-beta reverse primer. From the multiplex PCR reads, TCRdb called clonotypes with MiXCR, one entry per CDR3 protein. This repertoire shows approximately 45,000 distinct CDR3 sequences, approximately 82% found once; its top ten account for less than 50%. DNA and RNA were both co-extracted from approximately 20-30 mg of bulk tissue that had not been sorted. Infection with HBV was chronic in patients; they were treatment-naive. Only one count was recorded for this clonotype. Its cognate antigen is unknown. A read error may account for a junction end that differs from germline.

This sequence originates from a woman under 40 with primary liver carcinoma and hepatitis B virus infection. The sequenced sample was tumor-adjacent normal liver tissue. V is TRBV29-1 and J is TRBJ2-5; tentative D call: TRBD2 (5 bases). The CDR3 DNA follows: TGCGGCGTCGGGAAAGGCCGGAGAGAGACCCAGTACTTC. Protein sequence: CGVGKGRRETQYF.